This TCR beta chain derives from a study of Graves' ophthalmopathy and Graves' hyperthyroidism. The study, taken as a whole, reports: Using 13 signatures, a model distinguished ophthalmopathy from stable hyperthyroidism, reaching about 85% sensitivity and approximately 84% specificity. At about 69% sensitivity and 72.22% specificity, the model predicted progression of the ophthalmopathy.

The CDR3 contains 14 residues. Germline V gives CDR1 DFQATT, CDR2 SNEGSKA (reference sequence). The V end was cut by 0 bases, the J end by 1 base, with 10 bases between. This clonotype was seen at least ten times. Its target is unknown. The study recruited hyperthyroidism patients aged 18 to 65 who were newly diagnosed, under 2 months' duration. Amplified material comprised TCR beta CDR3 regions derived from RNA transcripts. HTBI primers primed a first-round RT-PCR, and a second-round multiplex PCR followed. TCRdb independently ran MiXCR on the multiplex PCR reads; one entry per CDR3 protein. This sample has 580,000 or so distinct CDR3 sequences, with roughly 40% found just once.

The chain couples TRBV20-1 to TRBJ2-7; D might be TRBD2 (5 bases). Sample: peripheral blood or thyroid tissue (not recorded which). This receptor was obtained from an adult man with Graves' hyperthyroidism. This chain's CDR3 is CSARDLRGSYEQYF. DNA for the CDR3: TGCAGTGCTAGAGATCTTCGGGGATCCTACGAGCAGTACTTC.